One TCR beta chain is described in this entry. Germline V CDR1 and CDR2: MGHDK, SYGVNS. This CDR3 comprises 14 residues. Trimming took off 4 bases at V and 0 bases at J, with 10 bases between the two ends. The data derive from a study of human T cells and chemical hapten exposure. Per the original methods: More than 95,000 TCRs per sample was the median, with a range of about 20,000 to 750,000. TCRdb called the RACE reads again in MiXCR, with one record for every CDR3 protein. These V and J calls rely on TCRdb rather than the paper's analysis. The repertoire holds fewer than 350,000 distinct CDR3 sequences, with roughly 7.7% as singletons. Noted time point: pre-sensitization, week 0. Treatment denoted: therapeutic diphenylcyclopropenone sensitization with weekly scalp DPC.

The input for sequencing was whole blood, taken in connection with sensitization to the hapten diphenylcyclopropenone (DPC). The receptor's source is a young man with alopecia areata. Some clones in this sample may be carry-over from other donors' samples. The chain has TRBV25-1 and TRBJ2-7; D ambiguous. CDR3 nucleotides: TGTGCCAGCAGTGGTCCGGAAACCTCCTACGAGCAGTACTTC. Amino acid sequence: CASSGPETSYEQYF.